This T cell receptor (beta chain) appears in the sequencing data of a study of T cell responses to AZD1222 COVID-19 vaccine. The CDR3 contains 13 residues. Trimming cost V 4 bases and J 3 bases, with 9 bases left between them. Germline CDR1 is SGHAT and CDR2 is FQNNGV. Assay used: immunoSEQ multiplex PCR; TCRdb lists only in-frame clones, some missing. Of 110,000 to 150,000 clones in the sample, 93% are singletons; the top ten hold around 1%. The clonotype originates from an adult in good health. The V call is TRBV11-2, the J call TRBJ1-2; D is unresolved. Here the sequenced sample was peripheral blood, taken on day 0 of MenACWY control vaccination. The CDR3 protein is CASSSLRDYGYTF. CDR3 bases: TGTGCCAGCAGCTCCCTCCGTGACTATGGCTACACCTTC.